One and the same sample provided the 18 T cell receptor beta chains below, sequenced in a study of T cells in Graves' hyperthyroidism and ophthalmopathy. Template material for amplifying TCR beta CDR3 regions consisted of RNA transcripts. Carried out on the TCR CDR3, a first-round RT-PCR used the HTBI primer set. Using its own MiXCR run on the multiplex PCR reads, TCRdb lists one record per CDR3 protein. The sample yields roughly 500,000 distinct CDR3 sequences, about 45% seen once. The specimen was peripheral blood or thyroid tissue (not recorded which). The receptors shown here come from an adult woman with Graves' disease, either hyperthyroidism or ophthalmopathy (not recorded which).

CDR3 region: CSSRTRRTNTEAFF. The DNA for the CDR3 is TGCAGCAGTAGGACAAGACGGACGAACACTGAAGCTTTCTTT. This sequence joins TRBV29-1 and TRBJ1-1, with a tentative D call TRBD1 (5 bases). CDR3 size: 14 residues. The V gene lost 8 bases and the J gene lost 1 base, with 17 bases spanning the gap. CDR1 is SQVTM and CDR2 is ANQGSEA in the germline V gene.

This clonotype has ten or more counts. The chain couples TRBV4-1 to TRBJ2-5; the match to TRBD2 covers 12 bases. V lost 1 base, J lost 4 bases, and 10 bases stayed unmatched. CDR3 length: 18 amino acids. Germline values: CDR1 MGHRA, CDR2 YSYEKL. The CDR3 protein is CASSQGTSGEARGETQYF. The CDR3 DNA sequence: TGCGCCAGCAGCCAAGGGACTAGCGGGGAGGCAAGGGGAGAGACCCAGTACTTC.

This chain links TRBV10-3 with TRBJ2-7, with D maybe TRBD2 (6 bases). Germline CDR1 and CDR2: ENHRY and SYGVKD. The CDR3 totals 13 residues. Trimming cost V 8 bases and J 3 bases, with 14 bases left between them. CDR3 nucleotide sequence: TGTGCCATCGGGGGGTTCCCTATCTACGAGCAGTACTTC. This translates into CAIGGFPIYEQYF.

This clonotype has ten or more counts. Here the CDR3 DNA reads TGTGCCAGCAGCTTGTACGGTGGGTTGAGGCCCTACGAGCAGTACTTC. It specifies CASSLYGGLRPYEQYF. This chain links TRBV7-8 with TRBJ2-7, with D uncertain. CDR3 length equals 16 residues. V was pared by 3 bases and J by 2 bases, with 17 bases between. Per the germline V gene, CDR1 is SGHVS and CDR2 is FQNEAQ.

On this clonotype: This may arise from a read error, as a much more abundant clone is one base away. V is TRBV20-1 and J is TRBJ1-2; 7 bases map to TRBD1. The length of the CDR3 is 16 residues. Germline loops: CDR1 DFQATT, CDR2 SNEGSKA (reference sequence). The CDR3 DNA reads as TGCAGTGTTAGAGCCCGGCCGACAGGGCCCCACTATGGCTACACCTTC. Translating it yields CSVRARPTGPHYGYTF.

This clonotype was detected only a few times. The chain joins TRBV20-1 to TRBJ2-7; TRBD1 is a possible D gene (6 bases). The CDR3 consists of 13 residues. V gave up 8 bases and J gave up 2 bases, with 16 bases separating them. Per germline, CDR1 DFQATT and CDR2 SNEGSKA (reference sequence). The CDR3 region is CSRAGELTYEQYF. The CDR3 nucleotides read TGCAGTAGGGCAGGGGAACTTACCTACGAGCAGTACTTC.

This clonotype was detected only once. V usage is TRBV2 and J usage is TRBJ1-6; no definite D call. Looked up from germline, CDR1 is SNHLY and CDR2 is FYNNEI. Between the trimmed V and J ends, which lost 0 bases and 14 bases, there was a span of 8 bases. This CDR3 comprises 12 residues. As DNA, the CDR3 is TGTGCCAGCAGTGAAGCGGAACGGTCCCTCCACTTT. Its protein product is CASSEAERSLHF.

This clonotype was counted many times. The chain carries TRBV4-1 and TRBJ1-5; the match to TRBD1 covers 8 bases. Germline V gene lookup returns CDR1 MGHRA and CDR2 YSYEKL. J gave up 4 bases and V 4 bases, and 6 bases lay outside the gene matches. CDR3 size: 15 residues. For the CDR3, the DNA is TGCGCCAGCAGCCTCCACGGACAGGGTAATCAGCCCCAGCATTTT. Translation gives CASSLHGQGNQPQHF.

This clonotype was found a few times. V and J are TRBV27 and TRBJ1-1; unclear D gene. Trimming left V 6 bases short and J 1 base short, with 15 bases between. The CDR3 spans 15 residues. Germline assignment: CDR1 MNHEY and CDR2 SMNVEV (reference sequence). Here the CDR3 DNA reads TGTGCCAGCAGCCGTGGAGGCAGATCGAACACTGAAGCTTTCTTT. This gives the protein CASSRGGRSNTEAFF.

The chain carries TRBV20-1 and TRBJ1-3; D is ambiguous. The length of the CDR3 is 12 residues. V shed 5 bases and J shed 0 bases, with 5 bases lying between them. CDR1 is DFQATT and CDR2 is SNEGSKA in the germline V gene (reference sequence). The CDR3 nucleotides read TGCAGTGCTTCCTACTCTGGAAACACCATATATTTT. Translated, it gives CSASYSGNTIYF.

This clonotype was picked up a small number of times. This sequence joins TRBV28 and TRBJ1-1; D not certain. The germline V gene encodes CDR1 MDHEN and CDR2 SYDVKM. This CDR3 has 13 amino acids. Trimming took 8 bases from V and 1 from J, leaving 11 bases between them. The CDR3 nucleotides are TGTGCCAGCCTCGGGCAGTGGAACACTGAAGCTTTCTTT. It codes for CASLGQWNTEAFF.

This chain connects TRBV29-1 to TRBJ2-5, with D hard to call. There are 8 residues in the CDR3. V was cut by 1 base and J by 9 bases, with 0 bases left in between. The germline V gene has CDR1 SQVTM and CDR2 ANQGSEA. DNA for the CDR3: TGCAGCGTTGAAGCCCAGTACTTC. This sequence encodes CSVEAQYF.

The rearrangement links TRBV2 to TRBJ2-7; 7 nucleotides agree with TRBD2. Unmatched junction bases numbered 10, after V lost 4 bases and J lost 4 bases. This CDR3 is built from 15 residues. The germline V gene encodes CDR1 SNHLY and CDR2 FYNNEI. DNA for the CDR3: TGTGCCAGCAGTGCCACCGGGACTATCGCATACGAGCAGTACTTC. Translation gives CASSATGTIAYEQYF.

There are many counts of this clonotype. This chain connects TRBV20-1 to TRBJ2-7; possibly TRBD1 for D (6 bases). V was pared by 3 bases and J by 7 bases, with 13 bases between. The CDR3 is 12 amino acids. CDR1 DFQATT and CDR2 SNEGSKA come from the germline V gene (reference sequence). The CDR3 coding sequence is TGCAGTGCTAGGCCCACAGGGTGGGAGCAGTACTTC. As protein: CSARPTGWEQYF.

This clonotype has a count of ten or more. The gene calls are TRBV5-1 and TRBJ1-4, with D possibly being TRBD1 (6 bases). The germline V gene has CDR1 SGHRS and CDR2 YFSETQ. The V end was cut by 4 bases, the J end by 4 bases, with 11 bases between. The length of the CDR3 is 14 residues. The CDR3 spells CASSLGTHNEKLFF. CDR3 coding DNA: TGCGCCAGCAGCCTGGGGACACATAATGAAAAACTGTTTTTT.

CDR3 nucleotides: TGTGCCAGCAGCCAATTGACTAGTATACAGTTCTTC. Translated, it gives CASSQLTSIQFF. The chain combines TRBV7-2 with TRBJ2-1; D may be TRBD2 (6 bases). Germline CDR1 and CDR2: SGHTA and FQGNSA. The ends were cut back, 5 bases at V and 13 bases at J, with 15 bases in the middle. CDR3 length: 12 amino acids.

DNA of the CDR3: TGTGCCAGCAGCCTAAACAGGGGCCCCCAAGAGACCCAGCATTTT. As protein: CASSLNRGPQETQHF. This chain uses TRBV7-3 with TRBJ1-5; the match to TRBD1 covers 7 bases. The germline CDR1 and CDR2 sequences are SGHTA and FQGTGA. The CDR3 loop spans 15 amino acids. J gave up 11 bases and V 5 bases, and 15 bases lay outside the gene matches.

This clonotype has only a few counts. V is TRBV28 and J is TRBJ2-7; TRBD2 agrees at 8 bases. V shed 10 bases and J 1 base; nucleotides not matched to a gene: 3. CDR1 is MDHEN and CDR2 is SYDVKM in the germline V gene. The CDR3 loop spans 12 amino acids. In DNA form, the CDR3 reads TGTGCCACCGGGAGGGGGTCCTACGAGCAGTACTTC. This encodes CATGRGSYEQYF.